The 5 T cell receptor beta chains given below trace back to one sample, sequenced in a study of graft-versus-host responses after intestinal transplantation. Sequenced by immunoSEQ multiplex PCR; TCRdb stores in-frame clones only, minus some. Of thousands of clones in the sample, about four fifths were seen once. Investigators treated the graft tissue so that it released intraepithelial and lamina propria lymphocytes. The material sequenced was ileum tissue, taken 300 to 310 days after intestinal transplant. The receptors were sampled from a human patient who received an intestinal transplant, so some T cells may come from the graft donor.

CDR3 coding DNA: TGTGCCAGCAGTGAGGAGAAGACCCAGTACTTC. It codes for CASSEEKTQYF. The chain couples TRBV2 to TRBJ2-5; D not resolved. Germline CDR1 is SNHLY and CDR2 is FYNNEI. V shed 3 bases and J shed 6 bases, with 5 bases lying between them. CDR3 length: 11 residues.

CDR3 loop: CASSRRYNEQFF. CDR3 in DNA: TGTGCCAGTTCGAGAAGGTACAATGAGCAGTTCTTC. The V gene is TRBV19, the J gene TRBJ2-1; no clear D gene. The CDR3 covers 12 residues. Germline values: CDR1 LNHDA, CDR2 SQIVND (reference sequence). Trimming pared 8 bases from V and 4 bases from J, leaving 9 bases between.

The J gene is TRBJ2-4, the V gene TRBV11-2; D possibly uses TRBD1 or TRBD2 (6 bases each). This CDR3 comprises 18 residues. The V end was cut by 5 bases, the J end by 0 bases, with 20 bases between. CDR1 is SGHAT, CDR2 FQNNGV, per germline. CDR3 nucleotides: TGTGCCAGCAGCCAGCCGCTAGGGGGGTGGATAGCCAAAAACATTCAGTACTTC. This sequence encodes CASSQPLGGWIAKNIQYF.

The chain couples TRBV5-1 to TRBJ2-7, with 7 bases matching TRBD1. V lost 2 bases and J lost 2; bases outside the gene matches: 7. The CDR3 runs 15 residues. The germline CDR1 and CDR2 sequences are SGHRS and YFSETQ. The CDR3 reads CASSLGGDLTYEQYF. The CDR3, as DNA: TGCGCCAGCAGCTTAGGGGGCGACTTAACCTACGAGCAGTACTTC.

CDR3 in amino acids: CASRSQLPSSTQYF. CDR3 DNA sequence: TGTGCCAGCAGGTCCCAACTTCCTTCCTCCACGCAGTATTTT. This rearrangement joins TRBV6-1 to TRBJ2-3; D is unclear. This CDR3 has 14 amino acids. The ends were cut back, 6 bases at V and 9 bases at J, with 19 bases in the middle. CDR1 MNHNS and CDR2 SASEGT come from the germline V gene.